These 17 T cell receptor beta chains came from one sample sequenced in a study of beta chain features in type 1 diabetes. Broader study findings: Patients with Type 1 diabetes showed moderately but significantly shorter TCRB CDR3s in all four CD4+ subsets.

Sequencing targeted expressed TCRB transcripts, as all isolated RNA had been reverse transcribed. Using immunoSEQ multiplex PCR, the repertoire was profiled, and TCRdb retains in-frame clones only, with some absent. The profile shows 330,000 or so clones, around 13% of them singletons. Their antigens remain unidentified. The sequenced sample was naive CD4+ T cells from blood. The origin of the receptors is a woman between 18 and 29 years old with type 1 diabetes.

This clone has just a few counts. This CDR3 is CASSPGLTVNYGYTF. CDR3 in DNA: TGTGCCAGCAGCCCCGGGTTGACGGTGAACTATGGCTACACCTTC. The rearrangement links TRBV7-2 to TRBJ1-2; unclear D gene. CDR1 is SGHTA and CDR2 is FQGNSA in the germline V gene. V was cut by 5 bases and J by 2 bases, with 15 bases left in between. This CDR3 spans 15 amino acids.

This sequence joins TRBV5-1 and TRBJ2-3, with 9 positions matching TRBD2. V lost 0 bases, J lost 1 base, and 6 bases stayed unmatched. CDR3 length: 17 amino acids. Per germline, CDR1 SGHRS and CDR2 YFSETQ. The CDR3 reads CASSLARLAGRTDTQYF. For the CDR3, the DNA is TGCGCCAGCAGCTTGGCGAGGCTAGCGGGGCGCACAGATACGCAGTATTTT. The complete variable domain, with remaining parts taken from reference TRBV5-1 and TRBJ2-3, reads KAGVTQTPRYLIKTRGQQVTLSCSPISGHRSVSWYQQTPGQGLQFLFEYFSETQRNKGNFPGRFSGRQFSNSRSEMNVSTLELGDSALYLCASSLARLAGRTDTQYFGPGTRLTVL.

The chain couples TRBV28 to TRBJ1-2, with unresolved D. The germline gives CDR1 MDHEN, CDR2 SYDVKM. V gave up 7 bases and J gave up 5 bases, with 8 bases separating them. This CDR3 has 11 amino acids. CDR3 protein: CASTPGYGYTF. The CDR3 DNA sequence: TGTGCCAGCACCCCGGGGTATGGCTACACCTTC.

The chain is built from TRBV10-3 and TRBJ1-1, with D uncertain. The V and J ends lost 2 bases and 1 base respectively, with 5 bases between them. The germline CDR1 and CDR2 sequences are ENHRY and SYGVKD. The CDR3 runs 13 residues. The CDR3 loop reads CAISEESNTEAFF. The CDR3 DNA is TGTGCCATCAGTGAGGAGTCGAACACTGAAGCTTTCTTT.

This clone was counted only a few times. The chain uses TRBV2 and TRBJ1-4; 7 bases are a match to TRBD1. In germline, CDR1 is SNHLY, CDR2 FYNNEI. CDR3 size: 15 residues. The V segment lost 6 bases and the J segment 6 bases; nucleotides outside the gene matches: 10. CDR3 sequence: CASRDRDRWDEKLFF. CDR3 nucleotides: TGTGCCAGCAGGGACCGGGACAGATGGGATGAAAAACTGTTTTTT. Complete variable domain (other parts from reference TRBV2 and TRBJ1-4): EPEVTQTPSHQVTQMGQEVILRCVPISNHLYFYWYRQILGQKVEFLVSFYNNEISEKSEIFDDQFSVERPDGSNFTLKIRSTKLEDSAMYFCASRDRDRWDEKLFFGSGTQLSVL.

There are a few counts of this clone. V and J are TRBV9 and TRBJ2-6; D ambiguous. In germline, CDR1 is SGDLS, CDR2 YYNGEE. V lost 3 bases and J 4 bases, leaving 5 bases between the germline ends. The CDR3 has 13 residues. CDR3 in DNA: TGTGCCAGCAGCGCCACAGGGGCCAACGTCCTGACTTTC. Its translation: CASSATGANVLTF.

The chain couples TRBV11-2 to TRBJ1-1, with TRBD1 matching over 8 bases. Germline V CDR1 and CDR2: SGHAT, FQNNGV. The junction had 7 bases not matched to a gene; V was cut back by 4 bases and J by 3 bases. The CDR3 length is 15 residues. CDR3 residues: CASSSRQGMDTEAFF. The CDR3 DNA sequence: TGTGCCAGCAGCTCACGACAGGGGATGGACACTGAAGCTTTCTTT. The whole variable domain, filled in from reference TRBV11-2 and TRBJ1-1, reads EAGVAQSPRYKIIEKRQSVAFWCNPISGHATLYWYQQILGQGPKLLIQFQNNGVVDDSQLPKDRFSAERLKGVDSTLKIQPAKLEDSAVYLCASSSRQGMDTEAFFGQGTRLTVV.

This clone has more than one count but fewer than ten. V and J are TRBV7-2 and TRBJ2-1; 9 bases line up with TRBD1. V lost 5 bases to trimming and J lost 9 bases; unmatched junction nucleotides: 5. Germline values: CDR1 SGHTA, CDR2 FQGNSA. There are 13 residues in the CDR3. DNA for the CDR3: TGTGCCAGCAGCCCCGGGACAGGGAGTGAGCAGTTCTTC. Translated: CASSPGTGSEQFF.

This clone appeared a few times. The gene calls are TRBV6-5 and TRBJ2-7; 8 nucleotides match TRBD2. The V gene end was trimmed by 7 bases and the J gene end by 2 bases; junction bases not matched to a gene: 4. Looked up from germline, CDR1 is MNHEY and CDR2 is SVGAGI. The CDR3 extends over 13 amino acids. The chain's CDR3 is CASTQAGAYEQYF. In nucleotides, the CDR3 is TGTGCCAGCACCCAAGCGGGAGCCTACGAGCAGTACTTC.

The chain combines TRBV2 with TRBJ1-5; D unclear. The V end lost 8 bases, the J end lost 4 bases, and 15 bases lay between the germline ends. The CDR3 is made up of 14 amino acids. Germline CDR1 SNHLY, CDR2 FYNNEI. CDR3 bases: TGTGCCAGCTCAGTGATCGGGAGAAATCAGCCCCAGCATTTT. This translates into CASSVIGRNQPQHF.

The chain has TRBV7-9 and TRBJ2-1, with D unresolved. The CDR3 sequence is 14 residues long. The V end was cut by 3 bases, the J end by 0 bases, with 6 bases between. Germline loops: CDR1 SEHNR, CDR2 FQNEAQ (reference sequence). The CDR3, as DNA: TGTGCCAGCAGCTTCCGTAGCTCCTACAATGAGCAGTTCTTC. It is translated as CASSFRSSYNEQFF.

Comment on this clone: The same CDR3 also results from other DNA sequences found in this sample. The genes are TRBV7-9 and TRBJ1-1; D is unresolved. Germline lookup yields CDR1 SEHNR and CDR2 FQNEAQ (reference sequence). Between the trimmed V and J ends, which lost 3 bases and 5 bases, there was a span of 7 bases. This CDR3 has 12 residues. The CDR3 nucleotides are TGTGCCAGCAGCTTTTCGGGTACTGAAGCTTTCTTT. This encodes CASSFSGTEAFF.

This clone has just one count. The chain recombines TRBV5-1 with TRBJ1-5; D is ambiguous. The germline V and J ends were trimmed by 0 bases and 3 bases, with 13 bases remaining between them. The CDR3 has 16 residues. Germline values: CDR1 SGHRS, CDR2 YFSETQ. The CDR3 DNA follows: TGCGCCAGCAGCTTGGCCCCCGGGTCTGACAATCAGCCCCAGCATTTT. It translates to CASSLAPGSDNQPQHF.

This clone was observed a few times. The chain is built from TRBV29-1 and TRBJ2-5; 11 bases fit TRBD1. The V gene end was trimmed by 5 bases and the J gene end by 4 bases; junction bases not matched to a gene: 6. The CDR3 has 14 amino acids. Per germline, CDR1 SQVTM and CDR2 ANQGSEA. This CDR3 reads CSVFRDRGRETQYF. The CDR3 DNA reads as TGCAGCGTTTTTCGGGACAGGGGGAGAGAGACCCAGTACTTC.

This clone was seen more than once but under ten times. This rearrangement joins TRBV19 to TRBJ2-5; 9 bases fit TRBD2. Germline lookup yields CDR1 LNHDA and CDR2 SQIVND (reference sequence). The length of the CDR3 is 15 residues. Trimming removed 6 bases from V and 1 base from J; junction bases left unmatched: 6. As DNA, the CDR3 is TGTGCCAGTAGAAGGGAGCGGGGGGCCCAAGAGACCCAGTACTTC. This translates into CASRRERGAQETQYF.

This clone has a handful of counts. The rearrangement links TRBV9 to TRBJ2-1; D is perhaps TRBD1 (6 bases). The CDR3 extends over 15 amino acids. Trimming took 0 bases from V and 3 from J, leaving 10 bases between them. The germline CDR1 and CDR2 sequences are SGDLS and YYNGEE. CDR3: CASSVAIQGYNEQFF. CDR3 sequence (DNA): TGTGCCAGCAGCGTAGCCATACAGGGCTACAATGAGCAGTTCTTC.

Regarding this clone: Within the sample, other DNA sequences also encode this same CDR3. This chain connects TRBV18 to TRBJ2-3, with D possibly TRBD1 on 6 matching bases. The CDR3 runs 13 residues. Germline V CDR1 and CDR2: KGHSH, LQKENI. Trimming removed 4 bases from V and 1 base from J, with 6 bases in between. The chain's CDR3 is CASSQGGTDTQYF. The CDR3 nucleotides read TGTGCCAGCTCACAGGGGGGCACAGATACGCAGTATTTT.